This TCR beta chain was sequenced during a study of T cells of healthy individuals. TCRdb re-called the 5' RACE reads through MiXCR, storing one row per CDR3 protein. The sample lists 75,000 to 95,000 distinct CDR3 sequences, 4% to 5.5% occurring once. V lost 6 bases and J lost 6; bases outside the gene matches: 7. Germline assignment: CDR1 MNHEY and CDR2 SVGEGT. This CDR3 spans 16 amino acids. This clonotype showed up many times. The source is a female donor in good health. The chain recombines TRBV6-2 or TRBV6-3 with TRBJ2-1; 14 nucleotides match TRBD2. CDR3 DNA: TGTGCCAGCAGACCGACCGGGACTAGCGGGAGCAATGAGCAGTTCTTC. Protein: CASRPTGTSGSNEQFF.